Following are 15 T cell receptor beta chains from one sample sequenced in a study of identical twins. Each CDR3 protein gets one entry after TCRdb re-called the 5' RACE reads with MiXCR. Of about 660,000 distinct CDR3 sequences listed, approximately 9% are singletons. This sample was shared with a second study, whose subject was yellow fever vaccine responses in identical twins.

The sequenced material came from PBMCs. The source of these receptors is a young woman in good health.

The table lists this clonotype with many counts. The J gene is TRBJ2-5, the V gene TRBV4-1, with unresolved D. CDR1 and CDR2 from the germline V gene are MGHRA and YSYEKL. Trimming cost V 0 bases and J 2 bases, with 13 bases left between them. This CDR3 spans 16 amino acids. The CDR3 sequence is CASSQEFPQIQETQYF. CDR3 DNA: TGCGCCAGCAGCCAAGAGTTTCCCCAGATACAAGAGACCCAGTACTTC.

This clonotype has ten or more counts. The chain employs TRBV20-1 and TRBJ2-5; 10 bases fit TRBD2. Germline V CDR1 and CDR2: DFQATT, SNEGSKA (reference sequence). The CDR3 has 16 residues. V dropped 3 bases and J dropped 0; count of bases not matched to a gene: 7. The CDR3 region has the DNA TGCAGTGCTAGGTGGGGACTAGCGACGTACCAAGAGACCCAGTACTTC. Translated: CSARWGLATYQETQYF.

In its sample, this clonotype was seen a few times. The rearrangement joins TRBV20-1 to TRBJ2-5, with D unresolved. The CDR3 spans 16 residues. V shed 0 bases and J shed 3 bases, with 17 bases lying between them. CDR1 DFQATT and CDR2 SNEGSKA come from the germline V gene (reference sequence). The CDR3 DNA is TGCAGTGCTAGAGATTTCCCTAAAGCCGTAAAAGAGACCCAGTACTTC. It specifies CSARDFPKAVKETQYF.

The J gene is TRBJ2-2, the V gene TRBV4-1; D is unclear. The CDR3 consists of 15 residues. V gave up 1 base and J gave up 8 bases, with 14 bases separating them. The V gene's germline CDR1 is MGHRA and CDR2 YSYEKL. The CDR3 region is CASSQGFQSGGELFF. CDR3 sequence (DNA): TGCGCCAGCAGCCAAGGGTTCCAATCTGGAGGGGAGCTGTTTTTT.

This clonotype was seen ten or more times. CDR3 residues: CAISEGQGNTEAFF. CDR3 nucleotide sequence: TGTGCCATCAGTGAGGGACAGGGGAACACTGAAGCTTTCTTT. The chain has TRBV10-3 and TRBJ1-1; 8 bases match TRBD1. The CDR3 totals 14 residues. Germline V gene sequence: CDR1 ENHRY, CDR2 SYGVKD. J was trimmed by 1 base and V by 2 bases; bases with no gene match: 0.

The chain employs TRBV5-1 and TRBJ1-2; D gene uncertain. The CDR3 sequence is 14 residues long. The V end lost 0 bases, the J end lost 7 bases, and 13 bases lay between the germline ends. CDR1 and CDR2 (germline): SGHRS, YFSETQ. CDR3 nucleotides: TGCGCCAGCAGCTTGGCCCCGGGAATCGGTGGCTACACCTTC. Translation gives CASSLAPGIGGYTF.

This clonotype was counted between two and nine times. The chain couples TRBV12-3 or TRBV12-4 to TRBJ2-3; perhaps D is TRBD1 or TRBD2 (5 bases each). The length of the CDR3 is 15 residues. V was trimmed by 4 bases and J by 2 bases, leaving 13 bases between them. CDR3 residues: CASSSGRPVTDTQYF. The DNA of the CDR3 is TGTGCCAGCAGTTCGGGACGGCCGGTCACAGATACGCAGTATTTT.

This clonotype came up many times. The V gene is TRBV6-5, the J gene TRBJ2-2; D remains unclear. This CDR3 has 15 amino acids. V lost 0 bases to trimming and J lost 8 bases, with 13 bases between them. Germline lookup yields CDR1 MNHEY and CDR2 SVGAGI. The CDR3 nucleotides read TGTGCCAGCAGTTACTCGAACGGTGGTGGTGGGGAGCTGTTTTTT. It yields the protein CASSYSNGGGGELFF.

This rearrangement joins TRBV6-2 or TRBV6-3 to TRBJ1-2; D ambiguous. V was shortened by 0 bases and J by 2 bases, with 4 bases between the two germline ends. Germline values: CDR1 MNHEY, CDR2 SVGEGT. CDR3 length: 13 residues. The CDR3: CASSYSSNYGYTF. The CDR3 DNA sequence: TGTGCCAGCAGTTACTCGTCCAACTATGGCTACACCTTC.

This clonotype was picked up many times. CDR3 bases: TGCAGTGCTAAGATTTTGATACCGAACACCGGGGAGCTGTTTTTT. It is translated as CSAKILIPNTGELFF. The genes are TRBV20-1 and TRBJ2-2, with D hard to call. From germline, CDR1 is DFQATT and CDR2 SNEGSKA (reference sequence). The CDR3 totals 15 residues. V lost 4 bases to trimming and J lost 0 bases, with 12 bases between them.

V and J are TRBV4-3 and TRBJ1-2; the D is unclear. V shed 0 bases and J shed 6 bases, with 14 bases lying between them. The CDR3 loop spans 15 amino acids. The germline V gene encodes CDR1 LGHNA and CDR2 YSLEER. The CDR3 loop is CASSQDGSASNGYTF. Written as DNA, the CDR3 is TGCGCCAGCAGCCAAGATGGATCGGCCTCCAATGGCTACACCTTC.

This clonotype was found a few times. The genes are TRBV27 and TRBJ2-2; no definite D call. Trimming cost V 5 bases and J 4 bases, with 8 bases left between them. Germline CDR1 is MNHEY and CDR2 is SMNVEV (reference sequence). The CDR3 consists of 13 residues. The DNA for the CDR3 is TGTGCCAGCAGTGGGCACTTCACCGGGGAGCTGTTTTTT. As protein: CASSGHFTGELFF.

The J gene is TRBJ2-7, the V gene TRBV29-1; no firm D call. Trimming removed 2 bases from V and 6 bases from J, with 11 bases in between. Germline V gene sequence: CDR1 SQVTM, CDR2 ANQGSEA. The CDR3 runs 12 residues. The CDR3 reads CSVESAAFEQYF. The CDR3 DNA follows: TGCAGCGTTGAATCCGCTGCATTCGAGCAGTACTTC.

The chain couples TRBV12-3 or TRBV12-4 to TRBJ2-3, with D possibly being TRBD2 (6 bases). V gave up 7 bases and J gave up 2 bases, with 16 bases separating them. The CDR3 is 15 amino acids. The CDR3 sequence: CASNPGEVLTDTQYF. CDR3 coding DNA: TGTGCCAGCAACCCCGGGGAGGTGCTCACAGATACGCAGTATTTT.

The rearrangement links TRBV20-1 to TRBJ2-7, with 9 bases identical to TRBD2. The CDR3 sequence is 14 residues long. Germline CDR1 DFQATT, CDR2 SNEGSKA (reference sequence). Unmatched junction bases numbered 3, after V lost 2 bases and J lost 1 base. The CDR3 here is CSARPTSGSYEQYF. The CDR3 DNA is TGCAGTGCTAGACCGACTAGCGGATCCTACGAGCAGTACTTC.